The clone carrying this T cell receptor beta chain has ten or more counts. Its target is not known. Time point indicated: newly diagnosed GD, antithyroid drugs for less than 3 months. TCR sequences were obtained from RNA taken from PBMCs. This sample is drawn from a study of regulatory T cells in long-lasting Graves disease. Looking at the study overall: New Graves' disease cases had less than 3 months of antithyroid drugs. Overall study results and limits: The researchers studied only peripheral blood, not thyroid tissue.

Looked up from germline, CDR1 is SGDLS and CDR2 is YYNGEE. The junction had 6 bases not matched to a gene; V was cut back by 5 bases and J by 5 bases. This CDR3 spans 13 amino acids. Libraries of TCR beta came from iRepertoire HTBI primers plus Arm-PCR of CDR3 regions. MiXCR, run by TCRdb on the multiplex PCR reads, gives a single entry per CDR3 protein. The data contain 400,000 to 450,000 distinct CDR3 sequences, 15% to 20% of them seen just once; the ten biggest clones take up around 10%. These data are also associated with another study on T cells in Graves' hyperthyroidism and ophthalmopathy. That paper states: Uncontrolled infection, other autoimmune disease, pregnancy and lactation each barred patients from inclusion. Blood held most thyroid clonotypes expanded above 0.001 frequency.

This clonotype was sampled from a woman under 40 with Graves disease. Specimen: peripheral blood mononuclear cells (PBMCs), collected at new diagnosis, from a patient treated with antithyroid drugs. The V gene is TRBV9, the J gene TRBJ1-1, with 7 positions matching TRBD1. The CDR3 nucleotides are TGTGCCAGCAGGGGGAACAGGGGAACTGAAGCTTTCTTT. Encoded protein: CASRGNRGTEAFF. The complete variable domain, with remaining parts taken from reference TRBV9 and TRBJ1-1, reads DSGVTQTPKHLITATGQRVTLRCSPRSGDLSVYWYQQSLDQGLQFLIQYYNGEERAKGNILERFSAQQFPDLHSELNLSSLELGDSALYFCASRGNRGTEAFFGQGTRLTVV.